Listed below are T cell receptor beta chains from one sample, sequenced in a study of shared clonotypes between healthy human individuals. Assay used: immunoSEQ multiplex PCR; TCRdb lists only in-frame clones, some missing. The sample lists 600,000 to 750,000 clones, around 90% occurring once. The source material was memory CD8+ T cells from PBMCs. The receptors were gathered from a man younger than 35 in good health. Some clones in this sample may be carry-over from other donors' samples. The conserved cysteine and the conserved F or W are not part of the CDR3 here.

v_gene,j_gene,CDR3aa
TRBV11-2,TRBJ2-5,ASSLTPAETQY
TRBV30,TRBJ2-7,AWSLGLAGVNYEQY
TRBV6-1,NA,ASSARGQAYEQY
TRBV27,TRBJ2-7,ASSDRVSYEQY
TRBV7-8,TRBJ1-2,ASSLASTGNGYT
TRBV28,TRBJ1-2,ASGGGYT
TRBV7-9,TRBJ2-5,ASSPRWAGKTQY
TRBV7-9,TRBJ2-1,ASSPLLDRNEQF
TRBV5-8,TRBJ2-2,ASSPQEYTGELF
TRBV11-2,TRBJ2-2,ATPPGGQNTGELF
TRBV7-9,TRBJ2-5,ASSGWEWETQY
TRBV6-5,TRBJ2-7,ASSRDSPYEQY
TRBV10-2,TRBJ2-7,ASSWGDYYEQY
TRBV9,TRBJ2-2,ASSVGGTNTGELF
TRBV27,TRBJ2-3,ASSLLGQLSTDTQY
TRBV28,TRBJ2-7,ASSLGAVSSYEQY
TRBV28,TRBJ2-3,ASRAGTGSTDTQY
TRBV6-1,TRBJ2-3,ASTRWDRVGDTQY